These 13 T cell receptor beta chains share one sample of origin, sequenced in a study of OX40 agonist ivuxolimab in advanced cancers. Sequencing was performed with immunoSEQ multiplex PCR; in TCRdb, only in-frame clones are kept and a portion is missing. The profile covers around 41,000 clones, with around nine tenths appearing a single time and approximately 12% taken by the ten largest. Specimen: CD4+ or CD8+ T cells sorted from blood, collected in a trial of the OX40 agonist ivuxolimab. The receptors shown here come from an adult with an advanced solid tumor such as melanoma, head and neck, liver or kidney cancer.

The CDR3 region has the DNA TGTGCCAGCAGTTTACGTCCGGGAGGGCCGGTCGGGGAGCTGTTTTTT. It codes for CASSLRPGGPVGELFF. The chain employs TRBV27 and TRBJ2-2; 8 bases fit TRBD2. The J segment lost 7 bases and the V segment lost 2 bases, leaving 9 bases of the junction unmatched. This CDR3 has 16 amino acids. The germline CDR1 and CDR2 sequences are MNHEY and SMNVEV (reference sequence).

This clone was counted once. The same CDR3 arises from other DNA sequences in this sample as well. The chain couples TRBV30 to TRBJ1-1; the D is unclear. The germline V gene encodes CDR1 GTSNPN and CDR2 SVGIG (reference sequence). This CDR3 spans 12 amino acids. The V end lost 2 bases, the J end lost 2 bases, and 6 bases lay between the germline ends. DNA of the CDR3: TGTGCCTGGAGTCCTGGAAACACTGAAGCTTTCTTT. Protein product: CAWSPGNTEAFF.

V and J are TRBV9 and TRBJ2-2; D might be TRBD1 (6 bases). The CDR3 consists of 14 residues. Per the germline V gene, CDR1 is SGDLS and CDR2 is YYNGEE. The V and J ends lost 0 bases and 6 bases respectively, with 9 bases between them. The CDR3 protein is CASSVEGVPGELFF. The CDR3 DNA is TGTGCCAGCAGCGTAGAGGGGGTTCCCGGGGAGCTGTTTTTT.

The genes are TRBV11-2 and TRBJ1-2; D not resolved. Germline lookup yields CDR1 SGHAT and CDR2 FQNNGV. This CDR3 is built from 15 residues. The V gene lost 6 bases and the J gene lost 4 bases, with 18 bases spanning the gap. This CDR3 is CASRRNYPRGYGYTF. The CDR3 region has the DNA TGTGCCAGCAGGCGGAATTACCCGCGGGGCTATGGCTACACCTTC.

The V gene is TRBV6-1, the J gene TRBJ2-7; TRBD2 matches at 7 bases. In germline, CDR1 is MNHNS, CDR2 SASEGT. There are 15 residues in the CDR3. Germline trimming cut 1 base from V and 2 bases from J; bases unmatched to any gene: 5. The CDR3 DNA reads TGTGCCAGCAGTGAAGTGGCTAGCGGAGCCTACGAGCAGTACTTC. Residues: CASSEVASGAYEQYF.

The chain joins TRBV4-2 to TRBJ2-7; D might be TRBD1 (6 bases). V was cut by 4 bases and J by 2 bases, with 12 bases left in between. This CDR3 has 14 residues. In germline, CDR1 is LGHNA, CDR2 YNFKEQ. CDR3 protein: CASSPRTETYEQYF. In nucleotides, the CDR3 is TGTGCCAGCAGCCCAAGGACAGAAACCTACGAGCAGTACTTC.

This chain joins TRBV7-9 and TRBJ2-1, with no clear D. The CDR3 covers 12 residues. Trimming pared 3 bases from V and 6 bases from J, leaving 6 bases between. CDR1 and CDR2 (germline): SEHNR, FQNEAQ (reference sequence). The DNA for the CDR3 is TGTGCCAGCAGCTTCCTCCGCAATGAGCAGTTCTTC. Protein product: CASSFLRNEQFF.

With regard to this clone: A much larger clone lies one base from this, so it may be a read error. The chain recombines TRBV10-1 with TRBJ2-1; D gene uncertain. Germline-derived CDR1 and CDR2 are WNHNN and SYGVQD (reference sequence). The CDR3 loop spans 12 amino acids. The DNA for the CDR3 is TGCGCCAGCAGTAAGTCGAGACTTATGAAGTTCTTC. This translates into CASSKSRLMKFF.

The V and J genes are TRBV5-1 and TRBJ2-7; D tentatively reads TRBD1 or TRBD2 (5 bases each). This CDR3 contains 13 residues. The germline V gene has CDR1 SGHRS and CDR2 YFSETQ. With 0 bases removed from V and 5 bases from J, the gap between germline ends came to 9 bases. CDR3 sequence: CASSLAGSNEQYF. CDR3 in DNA: TGCGCCAGCAGCTTGGCAGGGAGCAACGAGCAGTACTTC.

The rearrangement uses TRBV6-1 and TRBJ1-1; TRBD1 agrees at 7 bases. V shed 7 bases and J 10 bases; nucleotides not matched to a gene: 6. Germline V gives CDR1 MNHNS, CDR2 SASEGT. The CDR3 extends over 11 amino acids. The CDR3 spells CASTMTGRAFF. The CDR3 nucleotides read TGTGCCAGCACCATGACAGGGAGAGCTTTCTTT.

With respect to this clone: One end of the junction does not line up with germline, which may come from a read error. The chain carries TRBV7-7 and TRBJ1-1, with TRBD1 matching 8 bases. Germline assignment: CDR1 SSHAT and CDR2 FNYEAQ (reference sequence). This CDR3 has 15 amino acids. CDR3 protein: CASSPGGRGQGEAFF. The DNA of the CDR3 is TGTGCTAGCAGCCCTGGGGGCAGGGGGCAGGGTGAAGCTTTCTTT.

This clone was counted between two and nine times. This sequence joins TRBV21-1 and TRBJ2-7; TRBD1 is the table's D call and was not checked against the DNA. TRBV21-1 is noted as a pseudogene. This CDR3 is 16 amino acids long. The CDR3 spells CASSICFNRAVYEQYF. The CDR3 DNA reads as TGTGCCAGCAGCATCTGTTTTAACAGGGCAGTCTACGAGCAGTACTTC.

This chain links TRBV2 with TRBJ1-4, with unresolved D. Trimming pared 10 bases from V and 0 bases from J, leaving 15 bases between. The CDR3 extends over 15 amino acids. From germline, CDR1 is SNHLY and CDR2 FYNNEI. The DNA for the CDR3 is TGTGCCACCCCAATCTCGGACGCAACTAATGAAAAACTGTTTTTT. As protein: CATPISDATNEKLFF.